This is a list of T cell receptor beta chains from one sample in a study of T-cell reconstitution after alpha-beta-depleted transplantation in children. TCRdb used MiXCR to reprocess the PCR reads, holding one entry per CDR3 protein. The sample yields around 490,000 distinct CDR3 sequences, 11% seen once. The sequencing used PBMCs, mostly from graft donor cells, collected 180 days after TCRalphabeta/CD19-depleted stem cell transplant. These receptors were collected from a female patient aged 2 to 10 who had a stem cell transplant for aplastic anemia, so the T cells may come from the graft donor. Both conserved end residues are trimmed from each CDR3. Only some rows state a clone size, as once, few, many or a class for expanded clones.

abundance: NA; j_gene: TRBJ2-1; v_gene: TRBV5-8; CDR3aa: ASSQLSSYNEQF
abundance: few; j_gene: TRBJ2-7; v_gene: TRBV6-5; CDR3aa: ASSYSIAGAYEQY
abundance: few; j_gene: TRBJ2-7; v_gene: TRBV2; CDR3aa: ASATGQRWDEQY
abundance: NA; j_gene: TRBJ1-6; v_gene: TRBV20-1; CDR3aa: SARRRGDNSPLH
abundance: many; j_gene: TRBJ2-1; v_gene: TRBV5-1; CDR3aa: ASTLRYLGNDEQF
abundance: few; j_gene: TRBJ1-2; v_gene: TRBV6-2/TRBV6-3; CDR3aa: ASSYPSPGTRTRGYT
abundance: NA; j_gene: TRBJ2-2; v_gene: TRBV11-1; CDR3aa: ASSGGLTSSTGELF
abundance: few; j_gene: TRBJ2-2; v_gene: TRBV19; CDR3aa: ASSTGTGGIGELF
abundance: NA; j_gene: TRBJ2-1; v_gene: TRBV5-6; CDR3aa: ASIPSISSYNEQF
abundance: NA; j_gene: TRBJ2-7; v_gene: TRBV7-3; CDR3aa: ASSEGGTSGGYTRGEQY
abundance: many; j_gene: TRBJ2-1; v_gene: TRBV20-1; CDR3aa: SARGGGHHEQF
abundance: few; j_gene: TRBJ2-7; v_gene: TRBV12-3/TRBV12-4; CDR3aa: ASSLVAKYEQY
abundance: many; j_gene: TRBJ2-7; v_gene: TRBV7-2; CDR3aa: ASSLALESYEQY
abundance: NA; j_gene: TRBJ2-5; v_gene: TRBV7-8; CDR3aa: ASSFTTEGETQY
abundance: few; j_gene: TRBJ2-1; v_gene: TRBV5-1; CDR3aa: ASSLGFLDWSNEQF
abundance: NA; j_gene: TRBJ2-3; v_gene: TRBV24-1; CDR3aa: ATSDPGIFSSTDTQY
abundance: few; j_gene: TRBJ1-1; v_gene: TRBV6-1; CDR3aa: ASRERRTGGTEAF
abundance: NA; j_gene: TRBJ2-3; v_gene: TRBV9; CDR3aa: ASSPEDFITDTQY
abundance: NA; j_gene: TRBJ2-6; v_gene: TRBV6-2/TRBV6-3; CDR3aa: ASSYQGSSGANVLT
abundance: many; j_gene: TRBJ2-5; v_gene: TRBV20-1; CDR3aa: SARDPRRNMFQETQY
abundance: NA; j_gene: TRBJ2-5; v_gene: TRBV7-8; CDR3aa: ASSLVLASGRIHQETQY
abundance: NA; j_gene: TRBJ2-1; v_gene: TRBV20-1; CDR3aa: SARGTSYYNEQF
abundance: few; j_gene: TRBJ2-1; v_gene: TRBV5-1; CDR3aa: ASSREGAGDGEQF
abundance: many; j_gene: TRBJ1-3; v_gene: TRBV29-1; CDR3aa: SVGAGAGNTIY
abundance: NA; j_gene: TRBJ2-3; v_gene: TRBV5-1; CDR3aa: ASSLPKRELKDTQY
abundance: NA; j_gene: TRBJ1-5; v_gene: TRBV7-2; CDR3aa: ASSLAVWGNQPQH
abundance: many; j_gene: TRBJ2-3; v_gene: TRBV4-2; CDR3aa: ASSQDSETSELHTDTQY
abundance: many; j_gene: TRBJ2-1; v_gene: TRBV12-3/TRBV12-4; CDR3aa: ASSFTGSLYNEQF